This entry concerns a single T cell receptor (beta chain). Antigen unknown. The sample originates from a study of siplizumab effects on memory and regulatory T cells. Study-wide results and caveats: Assignment to unstimulated subsets succeeded for only a minor fraction of the alloreactive clones. Memory cells seemed less diverse than naive T cells, which seemed major alloresponse contributors. The authors did not confirm suppressive function in proliferating Tregs from siplizumab cultures.

This table comes from immunoSEQ multiplex PCR, and its TCRdb copy is limited to in-frame clones, with some not included. The sample records more than 90,000 clones, approximately 91% being singletons. CDR3 size: 17 residues. The sample comprised non-Treg CD4+ T cells sorted from blood. The TCR comes from a human donor in good health. V usage is TRBV21-1 and J usage is TRBJ2-7; TRBD2, as called in the table, went unchecked against the DNA. TRBV21-1 is marked as a pseudogene. Here the CDR3 DNA reads TGTGCCAGCAAAAAGTCACATGGGAGACTAACCATTGACGAGCAGTACTTC. It yields the protein CASKKSHGRLTIDEQYF.